Sequencing of this T cell receptor beta chain was carried out in a study of blood T cell repertoires in COVID-19. Background on the study: T cells, B-cell-depleted T cells, or PBMCs provided the cDNA or gDNA that served as material.

Participants came from roughly 23 US areas, aged roughly 18 to 95 years. Two negative PCRs, clearance, or symptom resolution were required of recovered Cohort 3 donors. The germline gives CDR1 LNHNV, CDR2 YYDKDF (reference sequence). The V and J ends lost 3 bases and 0 bases respectively, with 9 bases between them. The CDR3 extends over 15 amino acids. Authors' methods: It was from reference gene primer amplification that nucleated cell counts were estimated. Method: immunoSEQ multiplex PCR; TCRdb's copy keeps in-frame clones and lacks some. V, J and clone size are taken as reported in that table, and D and trimming were inferred from the DNA itself. The sample records 150,000 to 200,000 clones, approximately 80% being singletons. This clone was detected a few times.

The chain uses TRBV15 and TRBJ1-5, with unresolved D. This receptor was taken from a man in his forties or fifties who had recovered from COVID-19. The sample taken for sequencing was PBMCs or T cells enriched from blood (not recorded which). The CDR3: CATSSARYSNQPQHF. As DNA, the CDR3 is TGTGCCACCAGCAGTGCGAGGTATAGCAATCAGCCCCAGCATTTT.